Following are 8 T cell receptor beta chains from one sample sequenced in a study of a mutant IDH1 vaccine in newly diagnosed glioma. Clones were read by immunoSEQ multiplex PCR, and TCRdb kept only the in-frame ones, dropping some. The repertoire includes approximately 35,000 clones, roughly 88% of them detected once, and around 2.4% sits in the top ten. Sample time point: week 23, last vaccination. Each vaccine dose was 300 ug of mutant IDH1 20-mer peptide, with topical imiquimod. These receptors' antigens are unknown. The sequences come from PBMCs, collected from a glioma patient whose treatment included an IDH1 peptide vaccine. The receptors originated from a man between 40 and 49 years old with glioma.

The CDR3 nucleotides are TGTGCCAGCAGCCCCGACAGGGAAGGGTCCTACACCTTC. This gives the protein CASSPDREGSYTF. The V and J genes are TRBV6-6 and TRBJ1-2; 7 bases fit TRBD1. The CDR3 spans 13 residues. Germline V lookup: CDR1 MNHNY, CDR2 SVGAGI (reference sequence). V lost 6 bases, J lost 10 bases, and 11 bases stayed unmatched.

The chain couples TRBV14 to TRBJ2-7; D is ambiguous. V lost 2 bases and J 1 base, leaving 9 bases between the germline ends. CDR1 and CDR2 (germline): SGHDN, FVKESK. The CDR3 runs 14 residues. In DNA, the CDR3 is TGTGCCAGCAGCCAACCCAGACGGTCCTACGAGCAGTACTTC. Amino acids: CASSQPRRSYEQYF.

This chain uses TRBV18 with TRBJ1-1; D not resolved. Per germline, CDR1 KGHSH and CDR2 LQKENI. V was pared by 2 bases and J by 3 bases, with 7 bases between. This CDR3 comprises 13 residues. CDR3 coding DNA: TGTGCCAGCTCACCAGGATGGGACACTGAAGCTTTCTTT. Translation: CASSPGWDTEAFF.

This chain joins TRBV7-9 and TRBJ2-5; weak D call: TRBD1 (6 bases). Germline V gene sequence: CDR1 SEHNR, CDR2 FQNEAQ (reference sequence). This CDR3 is built from 14 residues. V lost 6 bases, J lost 2 bases, and 13 bases lay in between. In nucleotides, the CDR3 is TGTGCCAGCAGTCCTGACAGGTATCAAGAGACCCAGTACTTC. Amino acid sequence: CASSPDRYQETQYF.

This chain connects TRBV28 to TRBJ1-3, with D tentatively TRBD1 (5 bases). The CDR3 contains 14 residues. V was clipped by 3 bases and J by 1 base, with 7 bases between them. Germline assignment: CDR1 MDHEN and CDR2 SYDVKM. DNA of the CDR3: TGTGCCAGCAGTTTCGGGGGATCTGGAAACACCATATATTTT. It specifies CASSFGGSGNTIYF.

A single count supports this clone. This chain uses TRBV14 with TRBJ1-6; D is unclear. Germline V gives CDR1 SGHDN, CDR2 FVKESK. V was clipped by 4 bases and J by 5 bases, with 12 bases between them. The CDR3 consists of 15 residues. The CDR3 DNA follows: TGTGCCAGCAGCCTCGGAAATTTTCATAATTCACCCCTCCACTTT. Residues: CASSLGNFHNSPLHF.

V is TRBV18 and J is TRBJ2-3; TRBD2 agrees at 7 bases. The CDR3 sequence is 16 residues long. CDR1 KGHSH and CDR2 LQKENI come from the germline V gene. The V segment lost 3 bases and the J segment 3 bases; nucleotides outside the gene matches: 9. The DNA of the CDR3 is TGTGCCAGCTCACCCCGGAGCGGGACCGGGACAGATACGCAGTATTTT. This sequence encodes CASSPRSGTGTDTQYF.

The chain carries TRBV2 and TRBJ1-1; 8 nucleotides line up with TRBD1. The CDR3 is made up of 12 amino acids. Germline loops: CDR1 SNHLY, CDR2 FYNNEI. Trimming removed 6 bases from V and 5 bases from J; junction bases left unmatched: 2. CDR3 protein: CASRTGGTEAFF. In DNA, the CDR3 is TGTGCCAGCAGAACAGGGGGGACTGAAGCTTTCTTT.